One sample yielded the 7 T cell receptor beta chains listed below, sequenced in a study of blood T cells in healthy people across ages (dated by TCRdb to between 2014 and 2017). Library preparation employed 5' RACE. The run used an Illumina HiSeq 2500. A second PCR of roughly 7 to 11 cycles was performed with a sample-barcoded 5' primer and a J-beta primer mix. TCRdb redid the processing of the public reads, applying fastp at Q25 and MiXCR, and retained in-frame beta chains. Each record represents a unique CDR3 protein, reported with the most common genes and DNA among its rows. In this sample the table shows 700,000 or so distinct CDR3 sequences, about 20% of which occur a single time. Roughly a fifth of the sample is in the top ten clones. Sequenced sample: blood. The receptors come from a man aged 65-85 years in good health.

On this clonotype itself: A junction end diverges from the germline sequence, so it may reflect a read error. This rearrangement joins TRBV6-6 to TRBJ2-4; perhaps D is TRBD1 or TRBD2 (5 bases each). The CDR3 is made up of 14 amino acids. Germline values: CDR1 MNHNY, CDR2 SVGAGI (reference sequence). CDR3 protein: CTSSSGTGKNIQYF. The CDR3 DNA sequence: TGTACCAGCAGTTCAGGGACGGGCAAAAACATTCAGTACTTC.

This clonotype was detected only a few times. This chain links TRBV15 with TRBJ2-7; no definite D call. V was cut by 3 bases and J by 5 bases, with 11 bases left in between. Looked up from germline, CDR1 is LNHNV and CDR2 is YYDKDF (reference sequence). The CDR3 extends over 13 amino acids. CDR3 region: CATSSSDLDEQYF. The CDR3 nucleotides are TGTGCCACCAGCAGTTCGGACCTGGACGAGCAGTACTTC.

The chain employs TRBV3-1 and TRBJ1-1; TRBD1 matches at 8 bases. Germline CDR1 and CDR2: LGHDT and YNNKEL (reference sequence). The junction had 4 bases not matched to a gene; V was cut back by 3 bases and J by 1 base. CDR3 length: 15 amino acids. This chain's CDR3 is CASSQSDRENTEAFF. The CDR3 DNA follows: TGTGCCAGCAGCCAGTCGGACAGGGAGAACACTGAAGCTTTCTTT.

The rearrangement uses TRBV10-3 and TRBJ2-1, with TRBD2 matching over 12 bases. The CDR3 consists of 18 residues. Germline CDR1 and CDR2: ENHRY and SYGVKD. Trimming took 2 bases from V and 1 from J; bases not matched to a gene: 6. In DNA, the CDR3 is TGTGCCATCAGTGAGAGCGGGACTAGCGGGCGATCCTACAATGAGCAGTTCTTC. The encoded protein is CAISESGTSGRSYNEQFF.

This clonotype was observed a handful of times. The chain recombines TRBV15 with TRBJ1-2, with a tentative D call TRBD1 (6 bases). V shed 0 bases and J shed 7 bases, with 18 bases lying between them. This CDR3 is 16 amino acids long. Germline assignment: CDR1 LNHNV and CDR2 YYDKDF (reference sequence). The CDR3 nucleotides read TGTGCCACCAGCAGAGAATTCATAGGGGGGGAGTCTGGCTACACCTTC. Amino acid sequence: CATSREFIGGESGYTF.

The rearrangement links TRBV5-1 to TRBJ1-1; possibly TRBD1 for D (6 bases). CDR1 and CDR2 from the germline V gene are SGHRS and YFSETQ. The CDR3 has 13 residues. V shed 0 bases and J shed 4 bases, with 7 bases lying between them. CDR3 bases: TGCGCCAGCAGCTTGGGACAGGCCACTGAAGCTTTCTTT. Its translation is CASSLGQATEAFF.

This clonotype was counted many times. This chain connects TRBV12-3 or TRBV12-4 to TRBJ2-4, with 14 bases that match TRBD2. The CDR3 consists of 16 residues. Trimming took 6 bases from V and 8 from J; bases not matched to a gene: 9. CDR3 bases: TGTGCCAGCAGCTCCGGGACTAGCGGGGGAGGATACATTCAGTACTTC. As protein: CASSSGTSGGGYIQYF.